The sequence of this T cell receptor (beta chain) was determined in a study of shared clonotypes between healthy human individuals. Trimming cost V 6 bases and J 4 bases, with 17 bases left between them. The germline gives CDR1 SEHNR, CDR2 FQNEAQ (reference sequence). The length of the CDR3 is 15 residues. Naive CD8 cells, CD45RO-negative and positively selected for CCR7, excluded terminally differentiated effector memory CD45RA+ cells. Original analysis: Junction-only sequences produced by ImmunoSEQ had no quality scores, so filtering differed. Some clones are missing from TCRdb's copy, which holds only in-frame ones; the method was immunoSEQ multiplex PCR. The V and J calls and the clone size are those of that table, but D and trimming were determined from the DNA. Here the sample spans hundreds of thousands of clones, roughly 92% being singletons.

Sequenced input: naive CD8+ T cells sorted from blood. The clonotype comes from a man younger than 45 in good health. The rearrangement joins TRBV7-9 to TRBJ2-3; weak D call: TRBD1 (7 bases). CDR3 bases: TGTGCCAGCAGATGGCGGGACAGAGGACCAGATACGCAGTATTTT. It is translated as CASRWRDRGPDTQYF. Based on the CDR3 plus reference TRBV7-9 and TRBJ2-3, the full variable domain is DTGVSQNPRHKITKRGQNVTFRCDPISEHNRLYWYRQTLGQGPEFLTYFQNEAQLEKSRLLSDRFSAERPKGSFSTLEIQRTEQGDSAMYLCASRWRDRGPDTQYFGPGTRLTVL.